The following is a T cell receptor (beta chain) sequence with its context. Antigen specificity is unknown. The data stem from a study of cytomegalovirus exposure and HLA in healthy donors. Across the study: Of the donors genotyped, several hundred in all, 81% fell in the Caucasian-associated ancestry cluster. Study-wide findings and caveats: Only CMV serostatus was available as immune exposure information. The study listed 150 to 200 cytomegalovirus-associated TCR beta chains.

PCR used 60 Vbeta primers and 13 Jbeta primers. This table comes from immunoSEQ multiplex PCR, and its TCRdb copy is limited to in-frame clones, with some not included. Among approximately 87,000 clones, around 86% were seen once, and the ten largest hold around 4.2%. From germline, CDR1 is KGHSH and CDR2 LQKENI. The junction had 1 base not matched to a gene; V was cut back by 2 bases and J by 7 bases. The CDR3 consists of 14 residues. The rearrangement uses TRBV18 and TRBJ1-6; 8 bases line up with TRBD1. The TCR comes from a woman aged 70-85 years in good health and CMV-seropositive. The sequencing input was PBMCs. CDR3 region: CASSPDRGNSPLHF. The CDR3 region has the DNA TGTGCCAGCTCACCAGACAGGGGCAATTCACCCCTCCACTTT.